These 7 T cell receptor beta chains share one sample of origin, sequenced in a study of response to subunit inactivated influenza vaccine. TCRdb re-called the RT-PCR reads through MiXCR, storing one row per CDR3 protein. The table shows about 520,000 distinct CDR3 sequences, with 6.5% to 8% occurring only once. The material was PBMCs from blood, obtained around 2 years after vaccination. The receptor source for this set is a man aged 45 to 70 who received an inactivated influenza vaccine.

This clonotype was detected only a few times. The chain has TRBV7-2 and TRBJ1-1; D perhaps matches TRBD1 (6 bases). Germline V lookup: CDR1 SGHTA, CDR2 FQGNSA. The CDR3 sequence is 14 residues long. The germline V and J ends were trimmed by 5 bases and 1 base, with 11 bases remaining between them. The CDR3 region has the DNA TGTGCCAGCAGCCAGGGACATGCGAACACTGAAGCTTTCTTT. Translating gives CASSQGHANTEAFF.

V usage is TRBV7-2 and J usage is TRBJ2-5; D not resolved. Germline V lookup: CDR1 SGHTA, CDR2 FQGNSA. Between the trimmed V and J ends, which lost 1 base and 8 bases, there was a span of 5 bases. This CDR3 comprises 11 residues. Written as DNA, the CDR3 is TGTGCCAGCAGCTTAGATCTAACCCAGTACTTC. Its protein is CASSLDLTQYF.

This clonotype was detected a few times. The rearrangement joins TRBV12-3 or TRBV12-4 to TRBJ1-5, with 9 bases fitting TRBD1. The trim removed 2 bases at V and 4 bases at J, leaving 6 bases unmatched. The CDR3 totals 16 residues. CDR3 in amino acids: CASSLWEQGANQPQHF. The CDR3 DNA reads TGTGCCAGCAGTTTATGGGAACAGGGGGCTAATCAGCCCCAGCATTTT.

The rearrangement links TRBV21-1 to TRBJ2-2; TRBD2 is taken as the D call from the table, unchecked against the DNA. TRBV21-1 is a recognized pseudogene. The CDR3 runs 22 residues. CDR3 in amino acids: CASSKGDVGLAGKGQNTGELFF. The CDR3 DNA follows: TGTGCCAGCAGCAAGGGGGATGTGGGACTAGCGGGAAAGGGCCAGAACACCGGGGAGCTGTTTTTT.

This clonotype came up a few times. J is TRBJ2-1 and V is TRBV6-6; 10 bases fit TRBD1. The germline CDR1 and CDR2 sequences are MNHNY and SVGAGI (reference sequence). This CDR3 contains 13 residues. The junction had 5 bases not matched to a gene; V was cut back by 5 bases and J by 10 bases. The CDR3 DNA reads TGTGCCAGCAGTCGGACAGGGGGTTTAGAGCAGTTCTTC. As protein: CASSRTGGLEQFF.

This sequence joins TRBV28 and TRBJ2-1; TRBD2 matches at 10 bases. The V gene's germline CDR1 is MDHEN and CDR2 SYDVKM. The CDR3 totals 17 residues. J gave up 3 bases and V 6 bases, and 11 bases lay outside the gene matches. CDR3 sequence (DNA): TGTGCCAGCAGCAAGGGACCCCGGACTAGCGGCTACAATGAGCAGTTCTTC. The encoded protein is CASSKGPRTSGYNEQFF.

DNA of the CDR3: TGTGCCAGCAGTTTCCGGGACAGGAATTCACCCCTCCACTTT. It is translated as CASSFRDRNSPLHF. The chain is built from TRBV12-3 or TRBV12-4 and TRBJ1-6; 8 nucleotides match TRBD1. The CDR3 totals 14 residues. The junction had 2 bases not matched to a gene; V was cut back by 3 bases and J by 7 bases.